Presented here are 15 T cell receptor beta chains from one specimen sequenced in a study of blood T cell repertoires in COVID-19. Using immunoSEQ multiplex PCR, the repertoire was profiled, and TCRdb retains in-frame clones only, with some absent. The data contain about 140,000 clones, approximately 88% of them seen just once; the ten biggest clones take up approximately 10%. The sample consisted of peripheral blood. All receptors come from a man aged 55 to 70 with active or convalescent COVID-19.

The chain has TRBV19 and TRBJ2-2, with TRBD1 as a possible D gene (6 bases). This CDR3 is 14 amino acids long. Germline CDR1 is LNHDA and CDR2 is SQIVND (reference sequence). The germline V and J ends were trimmed by 4 bases and 4 bases, with 10 bases remaining between them. The CDR3 region has the DNA TGTGCCAGTAGTACAACAGGGCTCACCGGGGAGCTGTTTTTT. Translated: CASSTTGLTGELFF.

The CDR3 sequence is CASSSSDSNQPQHF. DNA of the CDR3: TGTGCCAGCAGCTCCAGTGATAGCAATCAGCCCCAGCATTTT. The gene calls are TRBV7-9 and TRBJ1-5; D remains unclear. Germline CDR1 reads SEHNR; CDR2 reads FQNEAQ (reference sequence). This CDR3 spans 14 amino acids. V was clipped by 4 bases and J by 0 bases, with 7 bases between them.

This clone has a single count. The CDR3 DNA sequence: TGTGCCAGCAGTTGGGACCGCCGGGGGGACACCGGGGAGCTGTTTTTT. Amino acids: CASSWDRRGDTGELFF. This chain connects TRBV6-5 to TRBJ2-2; 7 nucleotides agree with TRBD2. Germline V CDR1 and CDR2: MNHEY, SVGAGI. CDR3 length: 16 residues. The junction had 8 bases not matched to a gene; V was cut back by 4 bases and J by 3 bases.

The V gene is TRBV19, the J gene TRBJ1-5; D is possibly TRBD1 (6 bases). Trimming removed 3 bases at V and 0 bases at J, with 18 bases between. The germline V gene encodes CDR1 LNHDA and CDR2 SQIVND (reference sequence). This CDR3 is 18 amino acids long. The CDR3 coding sequence is TGTGCCAGTAGTATCGTGAGGGGGGGACGAACTAGCAATCAGCCCCAGCATTTT. Protein product: CASSIVRGGRTSNQPQHF. Filled out from reference TRBV19 and TRBJ1-5, the complete variable domain reads DGGITQSPKYLFRKEGQNVTLSCEQNLNHDAMYWYRQDPGQGLRLIYYSQIVNDFQKGDIAEGYSVSREKKESFPLTVTSAQKNPTAFYLCASSIVRGGRTSNQPQHFGDGTRLSIL.

J is TRBJ2-3 and V is TRBV28; D perhaps matches TRBD2 (7 bases). Germline assignment: CDR1 MDHEN and CDR2 SYDVKM. This CDR3 region has 14 residues. V shed 6 bases and J shed 5 bases, with 15 bases lying between them. CDR3 bases: TGTGCCAGCAGCGAGGGGGGGGAGAGAGATACGCAGTATTTT. Its translation: CASSEGGERDTQYF.

The CDR3 DNA follows: TGCGCCAGCAGCTTGGCCCCCGGGACAGAGTACAATGAGCAGTTCTTC. Protein sequence: CASSLAPGTEYNEQFF. The chain joins TRBV5-1 to TRBJ2-1, with TRBD1 identical over 7 bases. This CDR3 is built from 16 residues. The junction had 7 bases not matched to a gene; V was cut back by 0 bases and J by 4 bases. Germline values: CDR1 SGHRS, CDR2 YFSETQ.

The chain links TRBV28 to TRBJ2-1, with 10 bases matching TRBD2. Germline trimming cut 10 bases from V and 4 bases from J; bases unmatched to any gene: 4. This CDR3 is 13 amino acids long. In germline, CDR1 is MDHEN, CDR2 SYDVKM. CDR3 amino acids: CAILAGSYNEQFF. The CDR3 DNA reads as TGTGCCATACTAGCGGGAAGTTACAATGAGCAGTTCTTC.

This chain uses TRBV24-1 with TRBJ2-1; 9 nucleotides align to TRBD2. The CDR3 spans 16 residues. Germline assignment: CDR1 KGHDR and CDR2 SFDVKD. The ends lost 4 bases at V and 3 bases at J; junction bases unmatched: 6. CDR3 sequence: CATSDAGTSYYNEQFF. Here the CDR3 DNA reads TGTGCCACCAGTGACGCCGGGACTAGCTACTACAATGAGCAGTTCTTC.

The chain is built from TRBV4-2 and TRBJ2-3, with TRBD2 matching over 10 bases. The CDR3 runs 16 residues. Per the germline V gene, CDR1 is LGHNA and CDR2 is YNFKEQ. Trimming at V came to 3 bases and at J to 0 bases, leaving 3 bases not matched to a gene. DNA for the CDR3: TGTGCCAGCAGCCAGGGGACTAGCGTTAGCACAGATACGCAGTATTTT. It specifies CASSQGTSVSTDTQYF.

This chain joins TRBV9 and TRBJ2-2, with D maybe TRBD2 (5 bases). Per the germline V gene, CDR1 is SGDLS and CDR2 is YYNGEE. The CDR3 extends over 15 amino acids. The ends were cut back, 0 bases at V and 3 bases at J, with 9 bases in the middle. The CDR3 here is CASSVGGRDTGELFF. The CDR3 DNA reads as TGTGCCAGCAGCGTAGGCGGGCGGGACACCGGGGAGCTGTTTTTT.

The rearrangement joins TRBV29-1 to TRBJ2-4, with TRBD2 matching over 9 bases. With V trimmed by 4 bases and J by 8 bases, 9 bases remained unmatched. Germline-derived CDR1 and CDR2 are SQVTM and ANQGSEA. There are 14 residues in the CDR3. For the CDR3, the DNA is TGCAGCGTTGGTGGGCTAGCGGGACAAGACATTCAGTACTTC. This translates into CSVGGLAGQDIQYF.

The V call is TRBV18, the J call TRBJ2-5; a possible D gene is TRBD2 (6 bases). Per the germline V gene, CDR1 is KGHSH and CDR2 is LQKENI. This CDR3 has 14 residues. The V gene lost 2 bases and the J gene lost 5 bases, with 12 bases spanning the gap. The chain's CDR3 is CASSPMRGGETQYF. CDR3 sequence (DNA): TGTGCCAGCTCACCAATGCGGGGCGGGGAGACCCAGTACTTC.

V gene TRBV27 combines with J gene TRBJ2-5; D perhaps matches TRBD2 (6 bases). V shed 7 bases and J shed 1 base, with 16 bases lying between them. The CDR3 contains 15 residues. CDR1 and CDR2 from the germline V gene are MNHEY and SMNVEV (reference sequence). The CDR3 spells CASTPSGAGQETQYF. CDR3 bases: TGTGCCAGCACCCCCTCGGGAGCGGGCCAAGAGACCCAGTACTTC.

V is TRBV7-2 and J is TRBJ2-5, with TRBD2 matching over 7 bases. Germline V CDR1 and CDR2: SGHTA, FQGNSA. CDR3 length: 15 amino acids. V gave up 1 base and J gave up 5 bases; unmatched junction bases: 7. The CDR3 is CASSLVEGGWETQYF. DNA for the CDR3: TGTGCCAGCAGCTTAGTCGAGGGAGGGTGGGAGACCCAGTACTTC.

The chain recombines TRBV5-4 with TRBJ2-1; 8 positions match TRBD1. Germline V gene sequence: CDR1 SGHNT, CDR2 YYREEE (reference sequence). The CDR3 covers 15 residues. J gave up 6 bases and V 4 bases, and 9 bases lay outside the gene matches. DNA of the CDR3: TGTGCCAGCAGCCAAGGGACAGGTGGGATCAATGAGCAGTTCTTC. Translating gives CASSQGTGGINEQFF.